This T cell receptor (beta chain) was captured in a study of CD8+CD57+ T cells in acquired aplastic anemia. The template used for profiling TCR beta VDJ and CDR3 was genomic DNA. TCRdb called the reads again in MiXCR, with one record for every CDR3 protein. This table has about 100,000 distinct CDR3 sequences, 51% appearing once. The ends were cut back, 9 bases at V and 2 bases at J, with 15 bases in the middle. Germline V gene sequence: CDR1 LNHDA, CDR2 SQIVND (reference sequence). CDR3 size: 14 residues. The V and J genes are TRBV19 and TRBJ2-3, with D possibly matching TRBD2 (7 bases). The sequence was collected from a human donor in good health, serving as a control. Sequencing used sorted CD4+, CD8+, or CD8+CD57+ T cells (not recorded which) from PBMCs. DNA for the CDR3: TGTGCCAGCGAACAGGCGGGGGCCACAGATACGCAGTATTTT. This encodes CASEQAGATDTQYF.